This T cell receptor beta chain was retrieved from a study of shared clonotypes between healthy human individuals. This clone came up once. No antigen is known for it. Germline lookup yields CDR1 KGHSH and CDR2 LQKENI. The CDR3 runs 13 residues. J gave up 0 bases and V 9 bases, and 4 bases lay outside the gene matches. Study observations and caveats: Among the subsets, naive ones generally showed larger estimated richness than memory ones.

Deep was the level at which the assay was run. Assay: immunoSEQ multiplex PCR; the TCRdb copy retains only in-frame clones and omits some. The sample holds approximately 530,000 clones; about 96% are singletons and the top ten take 0.064%. The rearrangement uses TRBV18 and TRBJ1-1, with 7 bases identical to TRBD1. The TCR sequence derives from a woman in her 30s in good health. The source material was naive CD4+ T cells sorted from blood. Subset here: CD45RA+ positively selected. In DNA, the CDR3 is TGTGCCAGTCGGACAGGAATGAACACTGAAGCTTTCTTT. Translated, it gives CASRTGMNTEAFF.